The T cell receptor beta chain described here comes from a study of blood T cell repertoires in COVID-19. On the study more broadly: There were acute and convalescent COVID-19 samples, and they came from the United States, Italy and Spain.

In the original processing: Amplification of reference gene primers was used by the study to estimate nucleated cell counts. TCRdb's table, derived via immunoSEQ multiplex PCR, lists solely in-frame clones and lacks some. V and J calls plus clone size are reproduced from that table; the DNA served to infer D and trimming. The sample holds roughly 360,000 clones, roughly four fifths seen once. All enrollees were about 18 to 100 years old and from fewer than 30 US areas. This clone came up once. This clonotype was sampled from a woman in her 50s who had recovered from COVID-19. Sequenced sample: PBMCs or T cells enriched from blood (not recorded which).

The CDR3 DNA sequence: TGTGCCAGTAGTAGTCCGACGAGGACAGGAATCAATCAGCCCCAGCATTTT. It specifies CASSSPTRTGINQPQHF. V gene TRBV19 combines with J gene TRBJ1-5, with 7 bases aligning to TRBD1. This CDR3 has 17 residues. V trimming: 4 bases; J trimming: 3 bases; junction bases outside the gene matches: 12. Germline-derived CDR1 and CDR2 are LNHDA and SQIVND (reference sequence).